The clone carrying this T cell receptor beta chain was observed many times. The antigen is unknown. Universal primer sites and UMIs were introduced during 5'RACE template-switching synthesis of TCR cDNA. MiXCR was run by TCRdb on the 5' RACE reads, yielding one entry per CDR3 protein. This sample has about 340,000 distinct CDR3 sequences, with about 4% found just once. Trimming left V 5 bases short and J 5 bases short, with 19 bases between. Germline V lookup: CDR1 SEHNR, CDR2 FQNEAQ (reference sequence). The CDR3 has 15 amino acids. This entry comes from a study of T cells after yellow fever vaccination. General study points: Reappearance after the booster was seen for most primary-vaccination clones, at 95% to 96% CD4 and about 90% CD8.

Sample: PBMCs, taken 5 days after the yellow fever booster vaccination. This receptor was obtained from a young man who received the YFV17D yellow fever vaccine. The rearrangement joins TRBV7-9 to TRBJ2-7; tentative D call: TRBD1 (7 bases). The CDR3 sequence: CASSQGGRMGHEQYF. In DNA, the CDR3 is TGTGCCAGCAGCCAGGGGGGCAGGATGGGCCACGAGCAGTACTTC. The full variable domain, in which reference TRBV7-9 and TRBJ2-7 provide the parts outside the CDR3, is DTGVSQNPRHKITKRGQNVTFRCDPISEHNRLYWYRQTLGQGPEFLTYFQNEAQLEKSRLLSDRFSAERPKGSFSTLEIQRTEQGDSAMYLCASSQGGRMGHEQYFGPGTRLTVT.